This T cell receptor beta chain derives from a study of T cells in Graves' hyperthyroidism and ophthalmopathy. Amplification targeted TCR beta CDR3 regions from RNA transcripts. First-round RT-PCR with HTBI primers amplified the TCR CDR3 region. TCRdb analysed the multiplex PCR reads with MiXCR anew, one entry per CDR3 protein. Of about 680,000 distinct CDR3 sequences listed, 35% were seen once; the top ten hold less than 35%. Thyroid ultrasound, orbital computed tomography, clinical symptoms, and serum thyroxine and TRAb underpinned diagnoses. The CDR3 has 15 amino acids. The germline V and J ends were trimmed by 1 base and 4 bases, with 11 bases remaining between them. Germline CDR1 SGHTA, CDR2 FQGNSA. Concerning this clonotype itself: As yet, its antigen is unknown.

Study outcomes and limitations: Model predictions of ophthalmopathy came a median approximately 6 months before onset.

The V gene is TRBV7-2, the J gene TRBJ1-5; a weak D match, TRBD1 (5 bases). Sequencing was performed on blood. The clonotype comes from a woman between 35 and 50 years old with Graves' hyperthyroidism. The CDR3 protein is CASSLVGPGNQPQHF. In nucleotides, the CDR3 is TGTGCCAGCAGCTTAGTCGGCCCAGGGAATCAGCCCCAGCATTTT.